Below are 3 T cell receptor beta chains sequenced from a single sample in a study of T cell changes during pregnancy in multiple sclerosis. Sequencing was performed with immunoSEQ multiplex PCR; in TCRdb, only in-frame clones are kept and a portion is missing. The sample records 30,000 to 45,000 clones, 85% to 90% being singletons. Here the sequenced sample was CD4+ T cells from peripheral blood mononuclear cells, taken in the first trimester of pregnancy. The receptors were sampled from a female donor with multiple sclerosis, enrolled in a pregnancy study.

The chain combines TRBV7-6 with TRBJ2-1; D may be TRBD2 (6 bases). The germline CDR1 and CDR2 sequences are SGHVS and FNYEAQ. The length of the CDR3 is 14 residues. V lost 1 base to trimming and J lost 9 bases, with 13 bases between them. The CDR3 DNA reads as TGTGCCAGCAGCTTAGTAGGGACTTGGAGTGAGCAGTTCTTC. Amino acids: CASSLVGTWSEQFF.

This clone was detected only once. V gene TRBV19 combines with J gene TRBJ2-7; 7 bases are a match to TRBD2. The CDR3 has 12 residues. The V gene's germline CDR1 is LNHDA and CDR2 SQIVND (reference sequence). Trimming removed 10 bases from V and 0 bases from J; junction bases left unmatched: 3. CDR3 bases: TGTGCCACCCGGGACTACTCCTACGAGCAGTACTTC. It translates to CATRDYSYEQYF.

This clone has only one observation. The J gene is TRBJ2-3, the V gene TRBV5-1; 7 bases agree with TRBD2. With V trimmed by 6 bases and J by 1 base, 8 bases remained unmatched. The germline gives CDR1 SGHRS, CDR2 YFSETQ. The CDR3 has 15 amino acids. CDR3 loop: CASKLNAGGTDTQYF. CDR3 coding DNA: TGCGCCAGCAAACTCAACGCGGGGGGCACAGATACGCAGTATTTT.